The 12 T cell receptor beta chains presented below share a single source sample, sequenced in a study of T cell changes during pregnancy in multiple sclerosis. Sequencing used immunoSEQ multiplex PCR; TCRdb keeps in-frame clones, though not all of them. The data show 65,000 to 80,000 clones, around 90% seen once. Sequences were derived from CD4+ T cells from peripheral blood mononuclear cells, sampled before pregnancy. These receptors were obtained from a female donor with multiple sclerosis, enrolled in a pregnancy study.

The CDR3 is CASSLDNREKEKLFF. CDR3 coding DNA: TGTGCCAGCAGCTTAGATAACAGGGAAAAGGAAAAACTGTTTTTT. V gene TRBV7-9 combines with J gene TRBJ1-4; possibly TRBD1 for D (6 bases). The CDR3 totals 15 residues. With 1 base removed from V and 8 bases from J, the gap between germline ends came to 14 bases. CDR1 SEHNR and CDR2 FQNEAQ come from the germline V gene (reference sequence). Supplemented by reference TRBV7-9 and TRBJ1-4, the full variable domain reads DTGVSQNPRHKITKRGQNVTFRCDPISEHNRLYWYRQTLGQGPEFLTYFQNEAQLEKSRLLSDRFSAERPKGSFSTLEIQRTEQGDSAMYLCASSLDNREKEKLFFGSGTQLSVL.

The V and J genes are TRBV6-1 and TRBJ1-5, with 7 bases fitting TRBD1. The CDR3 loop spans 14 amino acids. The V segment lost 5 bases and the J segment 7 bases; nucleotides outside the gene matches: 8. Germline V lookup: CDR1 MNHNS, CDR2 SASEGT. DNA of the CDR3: TGTGCCAGCAGTCTCCCTGACAGGGAGCAGCCCCAGCATTTT. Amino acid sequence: CASSLPDREQPQHF.

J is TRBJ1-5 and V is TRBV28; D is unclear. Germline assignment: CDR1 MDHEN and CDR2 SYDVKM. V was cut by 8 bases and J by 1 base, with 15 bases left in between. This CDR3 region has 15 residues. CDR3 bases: TGTGCCAGCGGCGGGAGTATTCGGAGCAATCAGCCCCAGCATTTT. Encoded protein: CASGGSIRSNQPQHF.

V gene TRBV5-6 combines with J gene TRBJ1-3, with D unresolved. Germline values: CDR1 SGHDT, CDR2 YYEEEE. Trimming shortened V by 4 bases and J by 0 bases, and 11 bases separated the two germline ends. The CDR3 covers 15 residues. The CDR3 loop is CASSPRGLSGNTIYF. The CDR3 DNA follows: TGTGCCAGCAGCCCTCGTGGGCTCTCTGGAAACACCATATATTTT.

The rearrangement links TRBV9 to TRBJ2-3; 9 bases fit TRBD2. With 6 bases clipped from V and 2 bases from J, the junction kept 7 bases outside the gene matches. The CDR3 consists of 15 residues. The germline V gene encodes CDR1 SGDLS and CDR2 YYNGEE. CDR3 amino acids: CASTRLAAPTDTQYF. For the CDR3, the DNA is TGTGCCAGCACGAGACTAGCGGCACCCACAGATACGCAGTATTTT.

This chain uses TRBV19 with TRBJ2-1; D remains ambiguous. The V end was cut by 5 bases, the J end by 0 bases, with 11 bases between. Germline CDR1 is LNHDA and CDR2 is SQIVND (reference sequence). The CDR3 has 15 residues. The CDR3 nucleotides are TGTGCCAGTAGTGCCCAAGCAAGCTCCTACAATGAGCAGTTCTTC. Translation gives CASSAQASSYNEQFF.

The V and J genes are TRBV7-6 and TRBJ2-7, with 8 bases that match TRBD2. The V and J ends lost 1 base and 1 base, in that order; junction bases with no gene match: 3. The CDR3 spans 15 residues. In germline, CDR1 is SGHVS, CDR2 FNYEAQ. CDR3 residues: CASSLGREVSYEQYF. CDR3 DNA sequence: TGTGCCAGCAGCTTAGGGCGGGAGGTTTCCTACGAGCAGTACTTC. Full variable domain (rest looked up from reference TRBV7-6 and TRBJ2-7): GAGVSQSPRYKVTKRGQDVALRCDPISGHVSLYWYRQALGQGPEFLTYFNYEAQQDKSGLPNDRFSAERPEGSISTLTIQRTEQRDSAMYRCASSLGREVSYEQYFGPGTRLTVT.

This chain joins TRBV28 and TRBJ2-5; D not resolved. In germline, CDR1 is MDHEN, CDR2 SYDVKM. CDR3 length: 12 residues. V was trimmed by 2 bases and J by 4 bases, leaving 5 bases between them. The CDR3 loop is CASSLRRETQYF. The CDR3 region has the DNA TGTGCCAGCAGTTTACGGAGAGAGACCCAGTACTTC.

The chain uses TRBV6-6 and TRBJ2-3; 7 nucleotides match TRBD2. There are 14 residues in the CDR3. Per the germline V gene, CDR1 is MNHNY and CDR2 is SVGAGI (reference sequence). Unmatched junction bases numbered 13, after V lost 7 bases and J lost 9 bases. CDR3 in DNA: TGTGCCAGCACCCAGCGGGGTGGCACGGTGACGCAGTATTTT. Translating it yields CASTQRGGTVTQYF.

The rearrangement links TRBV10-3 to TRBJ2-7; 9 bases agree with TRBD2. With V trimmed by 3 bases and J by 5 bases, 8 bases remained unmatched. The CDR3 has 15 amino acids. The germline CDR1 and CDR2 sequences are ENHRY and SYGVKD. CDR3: CAISDSGTSRDEQYF. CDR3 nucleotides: TGTGCCATCAGTGACTCCGGGACTAGCCGCGACGAGCAGTACTTC.

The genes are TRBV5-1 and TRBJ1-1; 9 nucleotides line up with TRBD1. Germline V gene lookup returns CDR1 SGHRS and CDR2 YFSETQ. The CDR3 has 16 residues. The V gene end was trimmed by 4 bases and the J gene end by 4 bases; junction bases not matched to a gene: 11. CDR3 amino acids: CASSPSTGGVSTEAFF. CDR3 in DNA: TGCGCCAGCAGCCCTTCGACAGGGGGGGTGTCCACTGAAGCTTTCTTT.

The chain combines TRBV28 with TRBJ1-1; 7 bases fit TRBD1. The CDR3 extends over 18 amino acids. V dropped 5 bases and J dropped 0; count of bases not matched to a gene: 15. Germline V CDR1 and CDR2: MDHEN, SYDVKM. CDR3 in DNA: TGTGCCAGCAGTGAACCCCTGACAGGGATTATTGTGAACACTGAAGCTTTCTTT. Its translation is CASSEPLTGIIVNTEAFF.